This TCR beta chain is from a study of cytomegalovirus exposure and HLA in healthy donors. A roughly 120-subject validation cohort, separate from the approximately 610-subject first cohort, supplied the donors. Repertoires were generated with immunoSEQ multiplex PCR, while TCRdb's copy carries only in-frame clones and drops some. The sample holds roughly 140,000 clones; approximately 90% are singletons and the top ten take 0.6% to 0.8%. Broader study findings: Researchers catalogued 160 or so TCR beta chains as cytomegalovirus-associated. Usually a TCR sequence was rare, but some public TCRs were found in many donors. Reported performance of the classifier showed diagnosis of cytomegalovirus status with high specificity and sensitivity.

With respect to this clone: The antigen is unknown.

The V gene's germline CDR1 is LNHDA and CDR2 SQIVND (reference sequence). CDR3 length: 15 amino acids. After removal of 7 bases from V and 5 bases from J, the junction contained 11 bases not matched to a gene. What was sequenced was PBMCs. The V gene is TRBV19, the J gene TRBJ2-1; 7 positions match TRBD1. This clonotype was obtained from a man younger than 35 in good health and CMV-seronegative. This CDR3 is CASTTGQVRDNEQFF. The CDR3 DNA is TGTGCCAGTACGACAGGACAGGTGCGGGACAATGAGCAGTTCTTC.